The rows below give T cell receptor beta chains drawn from one sample of a study of OX40 agonist ivuxolimab in advanced cancers. Assay used: immunoSEQ multiplex PCR; TCRdb lists only in-frame clones, some missing. The sample contains roughly 60,000 clones, around four fifths of which appear only once. The sequences come from CD4+ or CD8+ T cells sorted from blood, collected in a trial of the OX40 agonist ivuxolimab. The receptors shown here come from an adult with an advanced solid tumor such as melanoma, head and neck, liver or kidney cancer. CDR3s include the opening cysteine and the closing phenylalanine or tryptophan. The D gene is left open where the match is weak. Clone size is given for some rows only: seen once, a few or many times, or a class if the clone is expanded.

cdr3_aa cdr3_nt d_call clone_size j_call v_call
CASSSERSYEQYF TGCGCCAGCAGCTCCGAGAGATCCTACGAGCAGTACTTC NA NA TRBJ2-7 TRBV4-1
CASSLAAGSFEQYF TGTGCCAGCAGCTTAGCGGCAGGATCCTTCGAGCAGTACTTC NA NA TRBJ2-7 TRBV11-3
CASSQDPGTSNEKLFF TGCGCCAGCAGCCAAGATCCAGGGACATCGAATGAAAAACTGTTTTTT NA NA TRBJ1-4 TRBV4-3
CAWTPIGPYEQYF TGTGCCTGGACCCCCATTGGGCCGTACGAGCAGTACTTC NA NA TRBJ2-7 TRBV30
CACSGTSEYNEQFF TGTGCCTGTTCCGGGACTAGCGAGTACAATGAGCAGTTCTTC TRBD2 NA TRBJ2-1 TRBV30
CASSLGLDVGEQFF TGTGCTAGCAGCCTCGGACTAGACGTTGGTGAGCAGTTCTTC TRBD2 NA TRBJ2-1 TRBV7-7
CASIQSHGNYGYTF TGTGCCAGCATTCAATCCCACGGGAACTATGGCTACACCTTC NA few TRBJ1-2 TRBV6-1
CAIRGQQETQYF TGTGCCATCAGGGGACAGCAAGAGACCCAGTACTTC TRBD1 NA TRBJ2-5 TRBV10-3
CASALGMAETQYF TGTGCTAGTGCTCTGGGGATGGCAGAGACCCAGTACTTC NA NA TRBJ2-5 TRBV12-5
CASSTWTGNIETQYF TGTGCCAGCAGCACCTGGACAGGGAATATAGAGACCCAGTACTTC TRBD1 NA TRBJ2-5 TRBV7-9
CASSSGQMTYERYF TGCGCCAGCAGCTCGGGACAGATGACCTACGAGCGGTACTTC TRBD1 NA TRBJ2-7 TRBV5-1
CASSFRQLNTEAFF TGTGCCAGCAGCTTCAGACAGTTGAACACTGAAGCTTTCTTT NA NA TRBJ1-1 TRBV11-3
CASSHPDYLLTDTQYF TGCGCCAGCAGTCACCCCGACTATTTGCTCACAGATACGCAGTATTTT NA NA TRBJ2-3 TRBV23-1
CASTLEGRGNTGELFF TGTGCCAGCACCCTAGAGGGCAGGGGTAACACCGGGGAGCTGTTTTTT NA once TRBJ2-2 TRBV7-8
CASSEGGSQETQYF TGTGCCAGTAGTGAAGGGGGATCTCAAGAGACCCAGTACTTC NA NA TRBJ2-5 TRBV19
CATSRGTGQETQYF TGTGCCACCAGCCGAGGGACAGGCCAAGAGACCCAGTACTTC TRBD1 few TRBJ2-5 TRBV15
CASSPGAGNEQYF TGCGCCAGCAGTCCGGGGGCAGGGAACGAGCAGTACTTC NA NA TRBJ2-7 TRBV4-1
CASSSRAGYNEQFF TGCGCCAGCAGCTCAAGAGCGGGGTACAATGAGCAGTTCTTC TRBD2 NA TRBJ2-1 TRBV5-1
CASSSDFQETQYF TGTGCCAGCAGCTCGGACTTCCAAGAGACCCAGTACTTC NA NA TRBJ2-5 TRBV11-2
CASSLALTEEQYF TGCGCCAGCAGCTTGGCCCTAACGGAGGAGCAGTACTTC NA NA TRBJ2-7 TRBV5-1